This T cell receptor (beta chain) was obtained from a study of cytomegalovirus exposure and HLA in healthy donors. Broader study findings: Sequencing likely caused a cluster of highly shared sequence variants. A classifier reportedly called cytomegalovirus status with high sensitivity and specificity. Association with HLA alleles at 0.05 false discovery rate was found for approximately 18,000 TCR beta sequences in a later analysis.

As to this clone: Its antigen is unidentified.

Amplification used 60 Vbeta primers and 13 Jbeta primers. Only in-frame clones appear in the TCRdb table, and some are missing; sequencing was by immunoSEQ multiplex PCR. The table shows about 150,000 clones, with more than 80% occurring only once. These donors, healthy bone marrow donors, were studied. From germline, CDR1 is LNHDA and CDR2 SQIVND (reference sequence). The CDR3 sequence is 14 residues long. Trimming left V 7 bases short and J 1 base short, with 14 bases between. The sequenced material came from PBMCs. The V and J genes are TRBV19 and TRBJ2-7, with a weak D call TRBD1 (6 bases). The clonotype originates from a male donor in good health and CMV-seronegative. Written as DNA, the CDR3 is TGTGCCAGTAAAATTAACAGGGATTCCTACGAGCAGTACTTC. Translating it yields CASKINRDSYEQYF.